This section outlines one T cell receptor beta chain sequence together with its context. Its antigen is not yet known. No base quality values were provided; no much bigger clone lies one nucleotide off. The source of the sample is a study of T cell repertoires in cytomegalovirus infection (dated by TCRdb to about 2019). A note on the overall study: Donor HLA type was relevant to the analysis, because carriage of CMV infection together with the matching HLA type was indicated by public TCR beta signatures.

Instrument used: Illumina HiSeq 1500. TCRdb ran its own pipeline on the public reads, namely fastp trimming at Q25 and MiXCR clone calling, and kept in-frame beta chains. Here each entry gathers all rows of one CDR3 protein and keeps the most common genes and DNA. The sample table holds 350,000 to 500,000 distinct CDR3 sequences, of which 25% to 40% were seen once. Roughly 13% of the sample is in the top ten clones. Per the germline V gene (reference sequence), SEHNR is the CDR1 and FQNEAQ is the CDR2. The cysteine opens and the phenylalanine closes a CDR3 of 11 amino acids. Just CDR3 DNA is preserved here, 33 bases in frame from base 1. V loses 5 bases at its end and J loses 11 bases; junction bases beyond the gene matches: 3. Here is what the overall study found, with its caveats: The ex vivo response was dominated by HLA-C-restricted CMV-specific TCR beta clonotypes, and the single most frequent clonotype in two of eight donors was supplied by these HLA-C-restricted clonotypes. In both this cohort and an independent roughly 400-donor cohort, the cumulative frequency of public TCR beta family members distinguished carriers of CMV infection plus the relevant HLA type.

Sequenced material: PBMCs. The sequence was collected from a human donor in good health (CMV status not recorded). Some clones in this sample may be carry-over from other donors' samples. The rearranged chain carries TRBV7-9 and TRBJ2-7, and 10 junctional nucleotides match TRBD1. The nucleotide sequence reads TGTGCCAGCAGCCAAGGGACAGGGGAGTACTTC. Its protein reads: CASSQGTGEYF.